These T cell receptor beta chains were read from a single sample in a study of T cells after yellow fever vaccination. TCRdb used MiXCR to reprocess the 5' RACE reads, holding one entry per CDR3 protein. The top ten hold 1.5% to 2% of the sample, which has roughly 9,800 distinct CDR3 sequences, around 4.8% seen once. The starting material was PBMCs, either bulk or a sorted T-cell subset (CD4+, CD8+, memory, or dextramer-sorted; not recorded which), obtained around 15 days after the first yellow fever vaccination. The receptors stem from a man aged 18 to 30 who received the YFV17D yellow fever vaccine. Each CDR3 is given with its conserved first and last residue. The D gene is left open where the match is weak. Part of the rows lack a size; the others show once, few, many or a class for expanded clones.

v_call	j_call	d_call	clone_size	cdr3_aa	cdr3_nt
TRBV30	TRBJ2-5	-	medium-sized	CAWRAAAQETQYF	TGTGCCTGGAGAGCGGCAGCCCAAGAGACCCAGTACTTC
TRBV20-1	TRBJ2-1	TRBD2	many	CSASLPSGGAHYEQFF	TGCAGTGCTAGCCTCCCCAGCGGGGGGGCCCACTATGAGCAGTTCTTC
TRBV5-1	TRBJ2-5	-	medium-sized	CASSLADTSSGETQYF	TGCGCCAGCAGCTTGGCGGACACCTCCTCGGGGGAGACCCAGTACTTC
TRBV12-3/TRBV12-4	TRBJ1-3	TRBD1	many	CASSLDRGVGNTIYF	TGTGCCAGCAGTTTAGACAGGGGGGTTGGAAACACCATATATTTT
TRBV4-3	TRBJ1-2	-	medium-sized	CASSEDGGALNGYTF	TGCGCCAGCAGTGAAGACGGTGGGGCTTTAAACGGCTACACCTTC
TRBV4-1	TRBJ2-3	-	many	CASSQVSEGTDTQYF	TGCGCCAGCAGCCAAGTTAGCGAGGGCACAGATACGCAGTATTTT
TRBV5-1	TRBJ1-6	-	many	CASRGQTYNSPLHF	TGCGCCAGCAGGGGCCAGACCTATAATTCACCCCTCCACTTT
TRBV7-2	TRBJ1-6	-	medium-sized	CASRFPGRAHSPLHF	TGTGCCAGCAGGTTCCCTGGCAGGGCTCATTCACCCCTCCACTTT
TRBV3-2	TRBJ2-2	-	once	CATTPGLAGVSNTGELFF	TGTGCCACCACCCCCGGACTAGCGGGGGTCTCGAACACCGGGGAGCTGTTTTTT
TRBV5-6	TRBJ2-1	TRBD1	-	CASSPPGQHNEQFF	TGTGCCAGCAGCCCGCCGGGACAGCACAATGAGCAGTTCTTC
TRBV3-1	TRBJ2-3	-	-	CASTKHVPSTDTQYF	TGTGCCAGCACCAAGCACGTCCCTAGCACAGATACGCAGTATTTT
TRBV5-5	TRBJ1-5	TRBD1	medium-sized	CASRSDRGPGQPQHF	TGTGCCAGCAGGTCGGACAGGGGGCCGGGGCAGCCCCAGCATTTT
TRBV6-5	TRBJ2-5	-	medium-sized	CASSYSRGETQYF	TGTGCCAGCAGTTACTCGAGGGGGGAGACCCAGTACTTC
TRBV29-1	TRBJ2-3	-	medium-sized	CSVVINTQYF	TGCAGCGTTGTAATAAATACGCAGTATTTT
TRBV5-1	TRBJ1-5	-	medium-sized	CASSLSGDSNQPQHF	TGCGCCAGCAGCTTGTCCGGGGATAGCAATCAGCCCCAGCATTTT
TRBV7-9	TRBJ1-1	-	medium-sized	CASSLGDPVMNTEAFF	TGTGCCAGCAGCTTAGGTGATCCAGTTATGAACACTGAAGCTTTCTTT
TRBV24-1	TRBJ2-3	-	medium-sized	CATSDAGAPTDTQYF	TGTGCCACCAGTGATGCGGGGGCTCCCACAGATACGCAGTATTTT
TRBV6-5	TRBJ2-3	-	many	CASSYSPGDTQYF	TGTGCCAGCAGTTACTCTCCCGGAGATACGCAGTATTTT
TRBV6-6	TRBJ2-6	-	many	CASTRLGQVTGANVLTF	TGTGCCAGCACCCGCTTGGGGCAAGTGACTGGGGCCAACGTCCTGACTTTC
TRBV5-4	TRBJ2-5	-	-	CASSSTGGEETQYF	TGTGCCAGCAGCTCCACAGGGGGGGAAGAGACCCAGTACTTC
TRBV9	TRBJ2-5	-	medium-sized	CASSVAPGGEETQYF	TGTGCCAGCAGCGTAGCCCCGGGGGGCGAGGAGACCCAGTACTTC
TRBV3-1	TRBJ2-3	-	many	CASSPMGADTQYF	TGTGCCAGCAGCCCTATGGGGGCAGATACGCAGTATTTT
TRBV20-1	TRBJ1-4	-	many	CSAKMSGGFNEKLFF	TGCAGTGCTAAAATGTCGGGCGGCTTTAATGAAAAACTGTTTTTT
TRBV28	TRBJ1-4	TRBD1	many	CASTARQGGKLFF	TGTGCCAGCACAGCCCGACAGGGAGGGAAACTGTTTTTT
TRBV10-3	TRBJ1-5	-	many	CAISESVSDQPQHF	TGTGCCATCAGTGAGTCGGTCTCAGATCAGCCCCAGCATTTT
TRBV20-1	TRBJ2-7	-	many	CSASYRAGSYEQYF	TGCAGTGCTAGCTACAGGGCGGGATCCTACGAGCAGTACTTC
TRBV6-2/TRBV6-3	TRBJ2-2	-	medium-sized	CASSRDAGELFF	TGTGCCAGCAGCCGGGACGCCGGGGAGCTGTTTTTT
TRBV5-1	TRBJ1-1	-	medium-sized	CASSLVGLSTEAFF	TGCGCCAGCAGCTTGGTGGGGTTGAGCACTGAAGCTTTCTTT
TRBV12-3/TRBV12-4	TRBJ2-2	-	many	CASSLFIRGLKSTGELFF	TGTGCCAGCAGTTTGTTTATACGGGGCTTGAAAAGCACCGGGGAGCTGTTTTTT
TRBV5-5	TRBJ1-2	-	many	CASGIFGGVDTF	TGTGCCAGCGGGATATTCGGAGGTGTGGACACCTTC
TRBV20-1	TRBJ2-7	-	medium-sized	CSASSAAGFSYEQYF	TGCAGTGCTAGTTCCGCCGCGGGTTTCTCCTACGAGCAGTACTTC
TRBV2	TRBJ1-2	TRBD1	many	CASSEAGQGYGYTF	TGTGCCAGCAGTGAAGCGGGACAGGGGTATGGCTACACCTTC
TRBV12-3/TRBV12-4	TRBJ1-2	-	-	CASRGQTYDYTF	TGTGCCAGCAGGGGTCAGACCTATGACTACACCTTC
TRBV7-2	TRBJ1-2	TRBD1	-	CASSPQGGTNYGYTF	TGTGCCAGCAGCCCCCAGGGGGGGACTAACTATGGCTACACCTTC
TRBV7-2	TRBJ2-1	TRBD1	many	CASSLGQGLHNEQFF	TGTGCCAGCAGCCTCGGACAGGGCCTACACAATGAGCAGTTCTTC